The rows below give T cell receptor beta chains drawn from one sample of a study of OX40 agonist ivuxolimab in advanced cancers. The assay was immunoSEQ multiplex PCR, and TCRdb's table has in-frame clones only and misses some. The data hold about 130,000 clones, with 85% to 95% observed a single time. The source material was CD4+ or CD8+ T cells sorted from blood, sampled in a trial of the OX40 agonist ivuxolimab. These receptors originate from an adult with an advanced solid tumor such as melanoma, head and neck, liver or kidney cancer. Each CDR3 is given with its conserved first and last residue. D genes are given only for firm matches. For some rows the clone size is stated as once, few or many, or as a class when expanded; others skip it.

CDR3 protein: CASSWTPGELFF; CDR3 DNA: TGTGCCAGCAGCTGGACGCCCGGGGAGCTGTTTTTT; D gene: NA; clone size: NA; J gene: TRBJ2-2; V gene: TRBV5-4
CDR3 protein: CASSESGTEFYGYTF; CDR3 DNA: TGTGCCAGCAGTGAATCCGGGACAGAATTCTATGGCTACACCTTC; D gene: TRBD1; clone size: NA; J gene: TRBJ1-2; V gene: TRBV25-1
CDR3 protein: CASGLGAPPYEQYF; CDR3 DNA: TGTGCTAGTGGTTTGGGGGCCCCTCCTTACGAGCAGTACTTC; D gene: NA; clone size: NA; J gene: TRBJ2-7; V gene: TRBV12-5
CDR3 protein: CASSLRVRTATGELFF; CDR3 DNA: TGCGCCAGCAGCTTGAGGGTGCGGACTGCCACCGGGGAGCTGTTTTTT; D gene: NA; clone size: NA; J gene: TRBJ2-2; V gene: TRBV5-1
CDR3 protein: CASSLRGTGELFF; CDR3 DNA: TGTGCCAGCAGCTTAAGGGGCACCGGGGAGCTGTTTTTT; D gene: NA; clone size: NA; J gene: TRBJ2-2; V gene: TRBV7-3
CDR3 protein: CASLGQRATYEQYF; CDR3 DNA: TGTGCCAGCTTAGGACAGCGAGCTACCTACGAGCAGTACTTC; D gene: NA; clone size: NA; J gene: TRBJ2-7; V gene: TRBV28
CDR3 protein: CASSLDVSPNQPQHF; CDR3 DNA: TGCGCCAGCAGCTTGGATGTTAGTCCCAATCAGCCCCAGCATTTT; D gene: NA; clone size: NA; J gene: TRBJ1-5; V gene: TRBV5-1
CDR3 protein: CASSLSSGRGRETQYF; CDR3 DNA: TGTGCCAGCAGCTTATCTAGCGGGAGGGGACGGGAGACCCAGTACTTC; D gene: TRBD2; clone size: few; J gene: TRBJ2-5; V gene: TRBV7-3
CDR3 protein: CASSAGQGNTEAFF; CDR3 DNA: TGTGCCAGCAGCGCCGGACAGGGGAACACTGAAGCTTTCTTT; D gene: TRBD1; clone size: NA; J gene: TRBJ1-1; V gene: TRBV2
CDR3 protein: CASSLAYRGNQPQHF; CDR3 DNA: TGTGCCAGCAGCTTAGCTTACAGGGGAAATCAGCCCCAGCATTTT; D gene: TRBD1; clone size: NA; J gene: TRBJ1-5; V gene: TRBV7-4
CDR3 protein: CASSSTSGSYNEQFF; CDR3 DNA: TGTGCCAGCAGCTCTACTAGCGGTTCCTACAATGAGCAGTTCTTC; D gene: TRBD2; clone size: NA; J gene: TRBJ2-1; V gene: TRBV7-2
CDR3 protein: CASSFVGGGDYEQYF; CDR3 DNA: TGTGCCAGCAGCTTTGTGGGTGGCGGAGACTACGAGCAGTACTTC; D gene: NA; clone size: NA; J gene: TRBJ2-7; V gene: TRBV5-5
CDR3 protein: CASSLQGAVIGETQYF; CDR3 DNA: TGCGCCAGCAGTTTACAGGGGGCTGTGATTGGAGAGACCCAGTACTTC; D gene: TRBD1; clone size: NA; J gene: TRBJ2-5; V gene: TRBV5-1
CDR3 protein: CASSVTSSENEQFF; CDR3 DNA: TGTGCCAGCAGCGTAACATCTAGCGAGAATGAGCAGTTCTTC; D gene: NA; clone size: NA; J gene: TRBJ2-1; V gene: TRBV9
CDR3 protein: CASSLLGQPKGETQYF; CDR3 DNA: TGCGCCAGCAGCTTATTGGGACAACCAAAAGGAGAGACCCAGTACTTC; D gene: NA; clone size: NA; J gene: TRBJ2-5; V gene: TRBV5-1